This TCR beta chain is drawn from a study of blood T cell repertoires in COVID-19. Study summary: Nucleic acid was either cDNA or gDNA, and it came from T cells, B-cell-depleted T cells, or PBMCs.

Measured with immunoSEQ multiplex PCR; TCRdb has only the in-frame clones, and not every one. Here the sample spans 99,000 or so clones, roughly 80% being singletons. Trimming removed 3 bases at V and 4 bases at J, with 24 bases between. Germline V CDR1 and CDR2: LGHNA, YNFKEQ. CDR3 length equals 18 residues. The chain carries TRBV4-2 and TRBJ1-1, with D maybe TRBD1 (5 bases). The TCR comes from a woman aged 80 or over with acute or convalescent COVID-19. Material: peripheral blood. This CDR3 reads CASSHEEVGHTGGTEAFF. Written as DNA, the CDR3 is TGTGCCAGCAGCCACGAAGAAGTAGGACACACTGGCGGCACTGAAGCTTTCTTT.